This entry concerns a single T cell receptor (beta chain). What antigen it recognizes has not been identified. The record has no base qualities; no much larger clone is one base away. In light of the paper, this sample's time point label describes: peripheral blood 6 weeks after treatment start. The cohort included 25 to 30 patients with locally advanced or metastatic urothelial carcinoma who were treated at Memorial Sloan Kettering on a trial protocol. Peripheral blood mononuclear cells were collected pretreatment and during treatment, at between 1 and 8 total time points per patient. The Qiagen DNeasy Blood extraction kit was used to purify genomic DNA from total PBMCs and tumor samples. PBMCs were collected pretreatment and during treatment, and were isolated and stored as previously described. Synthetic TCR analog templates were spiked into each PCR so that absolute template abundance could be estimated from read counts. The immunoSEQ assay was used to amplify TCRbeta CDR3 regions from genomic DNA with bias-controlled V and J gene primers. Rearranged TCRbeta segments were sequenced at approximately 20X coverage. In the original analysis: Sequencing errors were corrected by clustering and CDR3s were annotated against IMGT to assign V, D and J genes. Downstream analyses used only productive TCRbeta rearrangements, leaving out any out-of-frame or stop-codon sequences. Clonality was calculated as one minus the Shannon entropy normalized by the log of the number of unique productive sequences. Fisher's exact test with Benjamini-Hochberg correction, using a cutoff of adjusted p below 0.01, was how clones that differed between time points or between blood and tumor were identified. The table comes from immuneACCESS by way of TCRdb, which keeps in-frame sequences with V and J called. Part of the clones is missing from these tables; in studies checked, under half for an unresolved V gene and the rest for unknown reasons. Clonal size and the V and J genes are those of that table, whereas D and trimming came from the DNA. The sample table holds roughly 42,000 clones, of which around 90% were seen once. The biggest ten clones account for less than 8% of the sample.

The CDR3 sequence holds 16 residues, the cysteine and phenylalanine included. Only the CDR3 part of the read is kept: 48 bases, read in frame from the first base. Trimming accounts for 4 bases at V and 4 bases at J, while the number of junction bases matched to no gene is 9. From a lookup of the germline V gene, CDR1 and CDR2 are ENHRY and SYGVKD. This specimen comes from a study of PD-L1 blockade in urothelial cancer (dated by TCRdb to the late 2010s). Some background on the complete study: Every patient began therapy around 2014 and was given atezolizumab 1,200 mg intravenously every 3 weeks. Blood samples yielded a median of around 130,000 T cells and 65,000 to 95,000 unique TCRs, with median clonality 0.080. About 90% of the 29 patients were identified as males with urothelial cancer of bladder origin, and a prior smoking history was reported by 18 of 29 patients. An exploratory multi-omic analysis was conducted of the somatic, immune and clinical correlates of response to PD-L1 blockade with atezolizumab in urothelial cancer. Whole exome sequencing and RNA sequencing of pretreatment tumors were performed alongside TCR sequencing in the same patients. Around 29 patients had pretreatment blood TCR-seq, some 25 had at least one posttreatment blood collection, and some 25 had tumor TCR-seq. Blood samples were analyzed 3 weeks after the start of treatment (second dose) and 6 weeks after the start of treatment. TCR sequencing covered pretreatment tumor samples and matched, serially collected peripheral blood taken before and after atezolizumab treatment. Fewer than ten patients reached durable clinical benefit, while some 21 patients did not. Patients had an ECOG performance status of 0 or 1 and had received between 0 and 3 prior chemotherapy regimens. Progression-free survival longer than 6 months counted as durable clinical benefit, and TCR features were additionally tested against both progression-free and overall survival. Overall results and qualifications from the work: Because the sample size was small (n of about 27) and many of the analyses were exploratory, the results are meant to be hypothesis-generating. At 3 weeks after the start of treatment, tumor-associated TCR clones in peripheral blood had expanded more in patients with durable benefit (n of about 20, p = 0.022). Improved progression-free and overall survival was found to be associated with pretreatment peripheral blood TCR clonality below the median.

The chain joins TRBV10-3 to TRBJ2-5, with 10 central nucleotides matching TRBD1. This clonotype was sampled from a man in his sixties or seventies with urothelial cancer. The sample was PBMCs, taken around atezolizumab (anti-PD-L1) treatment. For the CDR3, the sequence is CAISGGLTGGRETQYF. The sequence in DNA is TGTGCCATCAGTGGGGGTTTGACAGGGGGCCGAGAGACCCAGTACTTC.